This TCR beta chain came from a study of T cell responses to AZD1222 COVID-19 vaccine. Whole-study findings and limits: The span of vaccine-associated CD4 TCRs extended across spike, with dominance at 160-218 and 743-854.

Clones were sequenced by immunoSEQ multiplex PCR, and TCRdb holds only the in-frame ones, with some missing. This table holds about 97,000 clones, around 88% found once. About this clone itself: Antigen unknown.

The V end lost 0 bases, the J end lost 7 bases, and 18 bases lay between the germline ends. The CDR3 consists of 16 residues. Germline V gene lookup returns CDR1 LGHNA and CDR2 YSLEER. The chain is built from TRBV4-3 and TRBJ1-2, with D perhaps matching TRBD1 (5 bases). This clonotype was obtained from an adult in good health. The material sequenced was peripheral blood, taken on day 0 of AZD1222 vaccination. The CDR3 nucleotides are TGCGCCAGCAGCCAAGATCTTTTAGGGAGAGGGGCTGGCTACACCTTC. Its protein product is CASSQDLLGRGAGYTF.